This record looks at one T cell receptor beta chain sequence and its context. These data originate in a study of blood T cells in healthy people across ages. The junction had 2 bases not matched to a gene; V was cut back by 2 bases and J by 6 bases. Germline V gives CDR1 MNHEY, CDR2 SVGAGI. There are 14 residues in the CDR3. A J-beta primer mix and a sample-barcoded 5' primer were used in a second PCR of about 7 to 12 cycles. TCRdb reprocessed the 5' RACE reads via MiXCR and lists one record per CDR3 protein. The table shows about 1.4 million distinct CDR3 sequences, with roughly 64% occurring only once.

This receptor was obtained from a man between 18 and 35 years old in good health. The chain carries TRBV6-5 and TRBJ1-4, with 8 bases lining up with TRBD1. The specimen was blood. DNA of the CDR3: TGTGCCAGCAGTTACGACAGGGGATATGAAAAACTGTTTTTT. Its translation: CASSYDRGYEKLFF.